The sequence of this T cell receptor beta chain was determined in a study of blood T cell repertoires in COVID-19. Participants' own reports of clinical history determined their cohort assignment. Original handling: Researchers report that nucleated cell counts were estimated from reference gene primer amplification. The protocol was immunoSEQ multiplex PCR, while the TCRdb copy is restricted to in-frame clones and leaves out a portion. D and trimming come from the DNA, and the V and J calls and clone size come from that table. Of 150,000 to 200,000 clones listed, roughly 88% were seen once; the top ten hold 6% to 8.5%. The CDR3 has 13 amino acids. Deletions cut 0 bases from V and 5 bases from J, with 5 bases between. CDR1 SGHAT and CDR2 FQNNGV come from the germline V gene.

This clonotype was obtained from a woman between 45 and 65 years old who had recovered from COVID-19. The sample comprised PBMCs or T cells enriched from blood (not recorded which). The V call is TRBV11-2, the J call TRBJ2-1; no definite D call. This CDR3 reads CASSLDRNNEQFF. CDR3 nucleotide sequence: TGTGCCAGCAGCTTAGACAGGAACAATGAGCAGTTCTTC.